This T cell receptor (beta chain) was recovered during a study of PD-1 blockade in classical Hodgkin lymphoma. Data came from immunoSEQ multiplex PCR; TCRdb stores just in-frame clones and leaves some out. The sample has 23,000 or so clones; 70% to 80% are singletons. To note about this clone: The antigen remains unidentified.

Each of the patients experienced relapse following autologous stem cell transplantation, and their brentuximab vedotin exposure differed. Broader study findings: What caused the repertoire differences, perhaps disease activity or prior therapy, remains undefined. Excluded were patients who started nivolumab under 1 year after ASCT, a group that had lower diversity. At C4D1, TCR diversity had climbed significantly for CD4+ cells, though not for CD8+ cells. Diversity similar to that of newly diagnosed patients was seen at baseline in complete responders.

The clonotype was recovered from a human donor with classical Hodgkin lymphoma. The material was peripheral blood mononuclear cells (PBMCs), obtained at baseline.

The CDR3 is CASSVAWQGARDEQFF. CDR3 DNA sequence: TGTGCCAGCAGCGTAGCTTGGCAGGGAGCTAGGGATGAGCAGTTCTTC. J is TRBJ2-1 and V is TRBV9; D might be TRBD1 or TRBD2, each matching 5 bases. There are 16 residues in the CDR3. The V gene's germline CDR1 is SGDLS and CDR2 YYNGEE. The V end was cut by 0 bases, the J end by 8 bases, with 18 bases between.